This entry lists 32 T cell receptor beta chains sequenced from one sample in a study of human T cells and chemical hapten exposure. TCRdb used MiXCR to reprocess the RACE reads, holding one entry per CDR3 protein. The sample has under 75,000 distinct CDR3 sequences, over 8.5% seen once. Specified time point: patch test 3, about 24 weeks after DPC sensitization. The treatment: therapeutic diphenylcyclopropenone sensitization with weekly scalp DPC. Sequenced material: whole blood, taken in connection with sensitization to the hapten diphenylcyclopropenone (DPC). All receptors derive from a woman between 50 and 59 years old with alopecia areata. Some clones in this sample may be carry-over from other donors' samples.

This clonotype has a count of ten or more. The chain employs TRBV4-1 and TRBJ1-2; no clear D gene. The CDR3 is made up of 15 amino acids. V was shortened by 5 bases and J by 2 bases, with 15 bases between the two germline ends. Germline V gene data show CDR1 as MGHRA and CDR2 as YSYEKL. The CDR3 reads CASSSSRRLNYGYTF. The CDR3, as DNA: TGCGCCAGCAGCTCCTCCCGAAGGCTAAACTATGGCTACACCTTC.

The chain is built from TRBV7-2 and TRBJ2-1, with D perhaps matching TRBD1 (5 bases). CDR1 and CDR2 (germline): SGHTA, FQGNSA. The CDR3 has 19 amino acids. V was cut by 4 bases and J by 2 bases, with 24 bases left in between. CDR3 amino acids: CASSSSGRVSREPYNEQFF. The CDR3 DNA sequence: TGTGCCAGCAGCTCCTCCGGCAGGGTATCCCGAGAACCCTACAATGAGCAGTTCTTC.

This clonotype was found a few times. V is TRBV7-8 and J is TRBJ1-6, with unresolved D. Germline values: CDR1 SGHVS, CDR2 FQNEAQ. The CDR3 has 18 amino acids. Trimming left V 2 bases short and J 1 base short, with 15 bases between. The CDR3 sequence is CASSLFSFEGSYNSPLHF. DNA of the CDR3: TGTGCCAGCAGCTTATTCTCGTTCGAGGGATCCTATAATTCACCCCTCCACTTT.

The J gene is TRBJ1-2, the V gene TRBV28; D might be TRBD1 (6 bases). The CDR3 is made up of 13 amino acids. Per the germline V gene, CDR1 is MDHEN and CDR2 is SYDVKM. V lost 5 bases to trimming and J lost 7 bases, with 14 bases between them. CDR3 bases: TGTGCCAGCAGTCTTGACAGGCTCACTGGCTACACCTTC. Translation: CASSLDRLTGYTF.

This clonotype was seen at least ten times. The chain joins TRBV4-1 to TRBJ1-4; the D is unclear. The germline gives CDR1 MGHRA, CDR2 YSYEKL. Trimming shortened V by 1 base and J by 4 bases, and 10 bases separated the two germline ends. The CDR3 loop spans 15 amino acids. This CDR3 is CASSQVLQFNEKLFF. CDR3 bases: TGCGCCAGCAGCCAAGTTTTGCAGTTTAATGAAAAACTGTTTTTT.

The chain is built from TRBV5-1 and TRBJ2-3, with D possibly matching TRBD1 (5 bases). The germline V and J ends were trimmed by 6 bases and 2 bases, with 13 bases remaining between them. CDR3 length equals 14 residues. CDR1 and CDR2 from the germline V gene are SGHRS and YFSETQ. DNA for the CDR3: TGCGCCAGCACCCTCCGGACACACACAGATACGCAGTATTTT. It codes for CASTLRTHTDTQYF.

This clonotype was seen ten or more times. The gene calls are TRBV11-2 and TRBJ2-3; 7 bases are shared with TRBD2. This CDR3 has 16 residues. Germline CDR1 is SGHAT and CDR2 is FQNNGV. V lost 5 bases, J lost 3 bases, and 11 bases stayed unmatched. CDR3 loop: CASSRGNSGPTDTQYF. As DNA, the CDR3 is TGTGCCAGCAGCCGAGGGAATAGCGGGCCGACAGATACGCAGTATTTT.

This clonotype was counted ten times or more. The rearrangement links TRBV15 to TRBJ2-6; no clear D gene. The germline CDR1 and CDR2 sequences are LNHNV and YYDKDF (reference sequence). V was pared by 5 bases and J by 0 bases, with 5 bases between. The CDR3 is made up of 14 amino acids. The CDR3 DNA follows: TGTGCCACCAGCCCGGACTCTGGGGCCAACGTCCTGACTTTC. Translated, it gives CATSPDSGANVLTF.

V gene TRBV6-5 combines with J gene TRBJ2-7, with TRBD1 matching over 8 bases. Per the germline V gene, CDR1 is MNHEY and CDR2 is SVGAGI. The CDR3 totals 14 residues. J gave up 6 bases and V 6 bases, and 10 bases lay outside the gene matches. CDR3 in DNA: TGTGCCAGCAGCAAAACAGGGGGTTGGGCCGAGCAGTACTTC. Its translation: CASSKTGGWAEQYF.

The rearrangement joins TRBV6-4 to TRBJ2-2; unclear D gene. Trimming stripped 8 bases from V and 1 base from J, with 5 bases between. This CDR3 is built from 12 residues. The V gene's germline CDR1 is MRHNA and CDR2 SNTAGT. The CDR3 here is CASGQNTGELFF. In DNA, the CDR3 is TGTGCCAGCGGTCAGAACACCGGGGAGCTGTTTTTT.

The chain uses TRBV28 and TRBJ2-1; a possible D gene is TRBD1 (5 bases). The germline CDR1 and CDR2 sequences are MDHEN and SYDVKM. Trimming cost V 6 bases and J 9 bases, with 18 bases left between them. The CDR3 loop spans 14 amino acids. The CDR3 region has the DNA TGTGCCAGCAGCCCGAAGCCCAGCAGGGCTGAGCAGTTCTTC. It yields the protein CASSPKPSRAEQFF. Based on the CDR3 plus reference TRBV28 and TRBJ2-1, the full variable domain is DVKVTQSSRYLVKRTGEKVFLECVQDMDHENMFWYRQDPGLGLRLIYFSYDVKMKEKGDIPEGYSVSREKKERFSLILESASTNQTSMYLCASSPKPSRAEQFFGPGTRLTVL.

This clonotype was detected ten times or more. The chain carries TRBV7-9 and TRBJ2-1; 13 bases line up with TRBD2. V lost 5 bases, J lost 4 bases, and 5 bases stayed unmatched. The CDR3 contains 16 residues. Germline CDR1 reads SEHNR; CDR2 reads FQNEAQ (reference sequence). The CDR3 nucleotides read TGTGCCAGCAGCCCGGGACTAGCGGGAACTTACAATGAGCAGTTCTTC. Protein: CASSPGLAGTYNEQFF.

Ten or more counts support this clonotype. Written as DNA, the CDR3 is TGTGCCAGCAGTGAAGGAGAACTAGCGGGGGGGGTCCAAGAGACCCAGTACTTC. This gives the protein CASSEGELAGGVQETQYF. The V and J genes are TRBV2 and TRBJ2-5; 13 bases align to TRBD2. The trim removed 1 base at V and 1 base at J, leaving 6 bases unmatched. Germline V gives CDR1 SNHLY, CDR2 FYNNEI. The CDR3 has 18 residues. Using reference TRBV2 and TRBJ2-5 for the parts outside the CDR3, the full variable domain is EPEVTQTPSHQVTQMGQEVILRCVPISNHLYFYWYRQILGQKVEFLVSFYNNEISEKSEIFDDQFSVERPDGSNFTLKIRSTKLEDSAMYFCASSEGELAGGVQETQYFGPGTRLLVL.

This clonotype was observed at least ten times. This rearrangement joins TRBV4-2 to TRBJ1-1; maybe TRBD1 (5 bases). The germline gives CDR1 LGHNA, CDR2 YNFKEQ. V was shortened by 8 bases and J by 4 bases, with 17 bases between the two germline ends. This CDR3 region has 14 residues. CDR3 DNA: TGTGCCAGCGGGACGATGGAGGGTGCCACTGAAGCTTTCTTT. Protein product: CASGTMEGATEAFF.

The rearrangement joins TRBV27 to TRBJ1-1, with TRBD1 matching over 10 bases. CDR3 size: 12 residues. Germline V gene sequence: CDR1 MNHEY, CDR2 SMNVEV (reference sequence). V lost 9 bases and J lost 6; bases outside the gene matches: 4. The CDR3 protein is CASFDRGPEAFF. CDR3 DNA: TGTGCCAGTTTCGACAGGGGGCCTGAAGCTTTCTTT.

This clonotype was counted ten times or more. This CDR3 is CASSYYPRQGHSPLHF. As DNA, the CDR3 is TGTGCCAGCAGTTACTACCCTAGACAGGGACATTCACCCCTCCACTTT. J is TRBJ1-6 and V is TRBV6-6, with TRBD1 matching over 7 bases. CDR1 is MNHNY, CDR2 SVGAGI, per germline (reference sequence). Trimming removed 1 base from V and 8 bases from J; junction bases left unmatched: 8. The CDR3 runs 16 residues.

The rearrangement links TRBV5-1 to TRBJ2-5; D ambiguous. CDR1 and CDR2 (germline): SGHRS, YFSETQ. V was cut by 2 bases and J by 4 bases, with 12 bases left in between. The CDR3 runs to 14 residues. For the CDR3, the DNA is TGCGCCAGCAGCTTAGGCCCCTCCCGAGAGACCCAGTACTTC. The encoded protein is CASSLGPSRETQYF.

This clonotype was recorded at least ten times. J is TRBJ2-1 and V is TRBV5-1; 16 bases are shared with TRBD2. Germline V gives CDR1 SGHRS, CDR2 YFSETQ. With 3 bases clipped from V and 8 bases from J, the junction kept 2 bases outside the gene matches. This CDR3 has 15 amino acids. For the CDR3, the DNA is TGCGCCAGCAGCTCCGGGACTAGCGGGAGGGATGAGCAGTTCTTC. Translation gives CASSSGTSGRDEQFF.

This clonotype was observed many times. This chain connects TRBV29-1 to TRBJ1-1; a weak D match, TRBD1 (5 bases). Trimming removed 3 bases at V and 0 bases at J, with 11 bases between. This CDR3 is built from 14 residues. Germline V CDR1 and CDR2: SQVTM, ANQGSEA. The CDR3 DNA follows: TGCAGCGTTGACTGGGGCGAAATGAACACTGAAGCTTTCTTT. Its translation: CSVDWGEMNTEAFF.

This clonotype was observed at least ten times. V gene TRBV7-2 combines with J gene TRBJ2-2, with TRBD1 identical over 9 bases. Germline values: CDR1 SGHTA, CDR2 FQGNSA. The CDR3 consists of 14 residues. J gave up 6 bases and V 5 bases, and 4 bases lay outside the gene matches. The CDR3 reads CASSAGQGAGELFF. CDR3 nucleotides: TGTGCCAGCAGCGCGGGACAGGGTGCCGGGGAGCTGTTTTTT.

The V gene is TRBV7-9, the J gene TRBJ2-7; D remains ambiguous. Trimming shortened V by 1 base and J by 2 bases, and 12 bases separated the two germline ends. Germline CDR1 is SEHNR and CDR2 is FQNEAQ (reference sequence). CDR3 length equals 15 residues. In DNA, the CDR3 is TGTGCCAGCAGCTTAGTTCCGTCCGAAGCCTACGAGCAGTACTTC. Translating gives CASSLVPSEAYEQYF. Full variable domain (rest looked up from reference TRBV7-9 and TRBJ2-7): DTGVSQNPRHKITKRGQNVTFRCDPISEHNRLYWYRQTLGQGPEFLTYFQNEAQLEKSRLLSDRFSAERPKGSFSTLEIQRTEQGDSAMYLCASSLVPSEAYEQYFGPGTRLTVT.

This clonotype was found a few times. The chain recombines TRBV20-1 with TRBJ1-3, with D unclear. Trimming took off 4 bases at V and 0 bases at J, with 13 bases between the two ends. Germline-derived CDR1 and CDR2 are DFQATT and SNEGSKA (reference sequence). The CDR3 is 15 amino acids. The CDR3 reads CSATNRAISGNTIYF. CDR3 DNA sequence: TGCAGTGCTACGAACCGGGCCATCTCTGGAAACACCATATATTTT.

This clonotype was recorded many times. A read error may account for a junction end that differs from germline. Written as DNA, the CDR3 is TGTGCCACCAGCAGAGAGCAAGCGGGAGCCCATCTAGGCTTC. Amino acid sequence: CATSREQAGAHLGF. V gene TRBV15 combines with J gene TRBJ2-5; TRBD2 agrees at 8 bases. The CDR3 extends over 14 amino acids. Germline V CDR1 and CDR2: LNHNV, YYDKDF (reference sequence). The full variable domain, completed using reference TRBV15 and TRBJ2-5, is DAMVIQNPRYQVTQFGKPVTLSCSQTLNHNVMYWYQQKSSQAPKLLFHYYDKDFNNEADTPDNFQSRRPNTSFCFLDIRSPGLGDTAMYLCATSREQAGAHLGFGPGTRLLVL.

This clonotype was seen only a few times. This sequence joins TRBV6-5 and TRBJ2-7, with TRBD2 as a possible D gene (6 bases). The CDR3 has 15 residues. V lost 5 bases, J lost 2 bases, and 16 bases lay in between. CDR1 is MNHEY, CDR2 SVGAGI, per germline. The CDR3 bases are TGTGCCAGCAGTGCCTCCGGGACGGGAGCCTACGAGCAGTACTTC. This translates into CASSASGTGAYEQYF.

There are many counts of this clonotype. In DNA form, the CDR3 reads TGCGCCAGCAGCCTATACCCCGGGACAGCCCCAGAAAAACTGTTTTTT. This encodes CASSLYPGTAPEKLFF. The chain has TRBV5-1 and TRBJ1-4; 7 bases line up with TRBD1. This CDR3 has 16 residues. V dropped 4 bases and J dropped 8; count of bases not matched to a gene: 14. CDR1 is SGHRS, CDR2 YFSETQ, per germline. Complete variable domain (other parts from reference TRBV5-1 and TRBJ1-4): KAGVTQTPRYLIKTRGQQVTLSCSPISGHRSVSWYQQTPGQGLQFLFEYFSETQRNKGNFPGRFSGRQFSNSRSEMNVSTLELGDSALYLCASSLYPGTAPEKLFFGSGTQLSVL.

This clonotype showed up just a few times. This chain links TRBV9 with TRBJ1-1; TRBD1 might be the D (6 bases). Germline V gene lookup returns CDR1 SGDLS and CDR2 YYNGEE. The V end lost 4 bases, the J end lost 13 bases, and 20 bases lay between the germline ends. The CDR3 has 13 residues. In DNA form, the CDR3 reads TGTGCCAGCAGCTCGGACAGAGCAGTGGGGAGTTTCTTT. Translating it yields CASSSDRAVGSFF.

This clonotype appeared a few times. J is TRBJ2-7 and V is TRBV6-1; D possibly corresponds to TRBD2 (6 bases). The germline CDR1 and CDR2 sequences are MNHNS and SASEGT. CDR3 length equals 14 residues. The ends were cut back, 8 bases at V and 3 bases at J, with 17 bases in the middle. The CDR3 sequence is CASCSPGLYYEQYF. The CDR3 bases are TGTGCCAGCTGCAGTCCGGGACTGTACTACGAGCAGTACTTC.

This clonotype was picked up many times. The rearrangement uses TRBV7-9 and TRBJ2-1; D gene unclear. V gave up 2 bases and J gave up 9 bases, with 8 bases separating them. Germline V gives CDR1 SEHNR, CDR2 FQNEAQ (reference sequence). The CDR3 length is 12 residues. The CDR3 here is CASSLYPPEQFF. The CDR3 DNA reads TGTGCCAGCAGCTTATACCCGCCTGAGCAGTTCTTC.

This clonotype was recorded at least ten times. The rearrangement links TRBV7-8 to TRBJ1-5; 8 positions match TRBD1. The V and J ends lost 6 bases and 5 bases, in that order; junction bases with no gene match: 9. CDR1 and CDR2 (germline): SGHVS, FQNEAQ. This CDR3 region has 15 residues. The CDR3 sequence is CASSTDRGFYQPQHF. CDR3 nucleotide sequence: TGTGCCAGCAGTACAGACAGGGGCTTCTATCAGCCCCAGCATTTT.

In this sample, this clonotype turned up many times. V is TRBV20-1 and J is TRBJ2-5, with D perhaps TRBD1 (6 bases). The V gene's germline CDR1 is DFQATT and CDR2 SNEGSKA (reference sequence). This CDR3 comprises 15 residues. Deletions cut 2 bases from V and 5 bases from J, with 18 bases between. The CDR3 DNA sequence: TGCAGTGCTAGACCTGACATGGGGGCGGGCGAGACCCAGTACTTC. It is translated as CSARPDMGAGETQYF.

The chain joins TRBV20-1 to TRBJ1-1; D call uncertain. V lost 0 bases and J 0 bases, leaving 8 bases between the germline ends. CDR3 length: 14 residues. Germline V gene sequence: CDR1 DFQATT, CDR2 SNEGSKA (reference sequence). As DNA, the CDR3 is TGCAGTGCTAGAGAGGAGGGTATGAACACTGAAGCTTTCTTT. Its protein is CSAREEGMNTEAFF.

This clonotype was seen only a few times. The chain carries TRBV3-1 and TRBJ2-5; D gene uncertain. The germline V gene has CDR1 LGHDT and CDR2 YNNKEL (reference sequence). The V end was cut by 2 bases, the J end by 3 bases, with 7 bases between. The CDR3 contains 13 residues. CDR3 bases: TGTGCCAGCAGCCAATACTCAAAAGAGACCCAGTACTTC. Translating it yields CASSQYSKETQYF.